The 5 T cell receptor beta chains in this list originate from one sample, sequenced in a study of blood T cells in healthy people across ages. Primed by a sample-barcoded 5' primer and a J-beta primer mix, a second PCR proceeded for about 6 to 12 cycles. TCRdb fed the 5' RACE reads into MiXCR, producing one record per CDR3 protein. The sample includes about 580,000 distinct CDR3 sequences, 40% to 55% of them seen just once. Sample: blood. All receptors come from an older man in good health.

The sample holds many counts of this clonotype. The V and J genes are TRBV6-6 and TRBJ2-7; 8 bases map to TRBD1. The trim removed 4 bases at V and 2 bases at J, leaving 7 bases unmatched. CDR3 length: 15 residues. Germline V lookup: CDR1 MNHNY, CDR2 SVGAGI (reference sequence). The CDR3 bases are TGTGCCAGCAGTTCCGGTGGCAGGGGGCCCTACGAGCAGTACTTC. This gives the protein CASSSGGRGPYEQYF.

The rearrangement links TRBV5-1 to TRBJ2-3; 7 positions agree with TRBD2. The CDR3 sequence is 15 residues long. Per the germline V gene, CDR1 is SGHRS and CDR2 is YFSETQ. V trimming: 4 bases; J trimming: 0 bases; junction bases outside the gene matches: 5. The DNA of the CDR3 is TGCGCCAGCAGCCCGGAGCGGGGTAGCACAGATACGCAGTATTTT. Its protein is CASSPERGSTDTQYF.

Only a few counts were recorded for this clonotype. This chain connects TRBV28 to TRBJ2-5; D remains unclear. Trimming shortened V by 3 bases and J by 5 bases, and 13 bases separated the two germline ends. Germline V lookup: CDR1 MDHEN, CDR2 SYDVKM. CDR3 length: 14 amino acids. CDR3 nucleotide sequence: TGTGCCAGCAGTTTTTCAGGCGTGGCGGAGACCCAGTACTTC. The encoded protein is CASSFSGVAETQYF.

The sample holds many counts of this clonotype. The chain combines TRBV6-6 with TRBJ2-7; 7 nucleotides match TRBD2. CDR1 MNHNY and CDR2 SVGAGI come from the germline V gene (reference sequence). The CDR3 has 16 amino acids. The V gene end was trimmed by 2 bases and the J gene end by 3 bases; junction bases not matched to a gene: 10. CDR3 protein: CASSYAPAGLFYEQYF. The DNA for the CDR3 is TGTGCCAGCAGTTACGCTCCAGCGGGACTTTTCTACGAGCAGTACTTC.

The chain recombines TRBV5-4 with TRBJ2-1; 11 nucleotides align to TRBD2. The tail of the sequence fits TRBJ2-7 better, so the J call may be wrong. Germline lookup yields CDR1 SGHNT and CDR2 YYREEE (reference sequence). The CDR3 runs to 15 residues. DNA of the CDR3: TGTGCCAGCAGCTACCCTAGCGGGAGGAACAATGAGCAGTACTTC. It yields the protein CASSYPSGRNNEQYF.